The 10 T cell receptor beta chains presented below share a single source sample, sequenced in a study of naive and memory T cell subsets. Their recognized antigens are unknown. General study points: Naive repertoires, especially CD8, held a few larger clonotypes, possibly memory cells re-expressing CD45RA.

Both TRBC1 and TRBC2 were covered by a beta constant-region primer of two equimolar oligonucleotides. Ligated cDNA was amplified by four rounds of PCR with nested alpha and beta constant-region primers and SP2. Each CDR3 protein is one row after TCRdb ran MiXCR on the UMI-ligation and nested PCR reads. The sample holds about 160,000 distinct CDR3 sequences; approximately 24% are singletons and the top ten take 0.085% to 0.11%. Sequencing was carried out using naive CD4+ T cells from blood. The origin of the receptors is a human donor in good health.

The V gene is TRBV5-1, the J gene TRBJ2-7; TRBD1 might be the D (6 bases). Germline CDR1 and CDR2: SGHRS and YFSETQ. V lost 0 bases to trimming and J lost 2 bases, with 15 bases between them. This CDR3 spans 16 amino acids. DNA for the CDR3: TGCGCCAGCAGCTTGGACGTGTCAGGGGCTACCTACGAGCAGTACTTC. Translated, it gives CASSLDVSGATYEQYF.

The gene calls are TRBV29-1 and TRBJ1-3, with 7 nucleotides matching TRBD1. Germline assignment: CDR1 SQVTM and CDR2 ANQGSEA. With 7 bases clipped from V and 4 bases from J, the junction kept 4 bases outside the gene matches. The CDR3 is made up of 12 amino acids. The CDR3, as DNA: TGCAGCGGCGGGACAGACGGAAACACCATATATTTT. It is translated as CSGGTDGNTIYF.

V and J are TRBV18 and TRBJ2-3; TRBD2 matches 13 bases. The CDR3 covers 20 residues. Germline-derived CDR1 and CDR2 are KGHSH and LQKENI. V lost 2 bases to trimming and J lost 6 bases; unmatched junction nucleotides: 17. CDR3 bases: TGTGCCAGCTCACCAAGGAGGACCGGGACTAGCGGGGTGATCGTGGATACGCAGTATTTT. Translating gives CASSPRRTGTSGVIVDTQYF.

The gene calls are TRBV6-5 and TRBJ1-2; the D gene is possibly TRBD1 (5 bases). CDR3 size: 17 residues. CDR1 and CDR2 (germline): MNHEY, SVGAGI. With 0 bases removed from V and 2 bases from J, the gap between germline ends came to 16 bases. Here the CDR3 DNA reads TGTGCCAGCAGTTACTCGACTTGGCGCAGGGACAACTATGGCTACACCTTC. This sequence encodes CASSYSTWRRDNYGYTF.

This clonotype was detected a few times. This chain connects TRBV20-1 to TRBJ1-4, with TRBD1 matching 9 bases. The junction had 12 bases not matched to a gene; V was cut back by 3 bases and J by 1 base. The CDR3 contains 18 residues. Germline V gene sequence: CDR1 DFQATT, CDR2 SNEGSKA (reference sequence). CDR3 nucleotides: TGCAGTGCTAGTCCTACCATCTTGGGACAGGGAACTAATGAAAAACTGTTTTTT. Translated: CSASPTILGQGTNEKLFF.

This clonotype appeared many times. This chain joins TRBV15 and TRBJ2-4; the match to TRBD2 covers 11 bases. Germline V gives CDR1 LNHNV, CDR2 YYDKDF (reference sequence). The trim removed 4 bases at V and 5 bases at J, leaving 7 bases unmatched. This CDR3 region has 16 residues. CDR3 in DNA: TGTGCCACCAGCACTTTGACTAGCGGGGCCCAAAACATTCAGTACTTC. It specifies CATSTLTSGAQNIQYF. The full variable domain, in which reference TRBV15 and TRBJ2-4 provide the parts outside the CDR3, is DAMVIQNPRYQVTQFGKPVTLSCSQTLNHNVMYWYQQKSSQAPKLLFHYYDKDFNNEADTPDNFQSRRPNTSFCFLDIRSPGLGDTAMYLCATSTLTSGAQNIQYFGAGTRLSVL.

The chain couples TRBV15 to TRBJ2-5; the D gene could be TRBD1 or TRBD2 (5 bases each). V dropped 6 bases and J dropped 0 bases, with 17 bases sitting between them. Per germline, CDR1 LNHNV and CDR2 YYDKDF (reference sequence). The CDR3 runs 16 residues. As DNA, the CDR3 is TGTGCCACCAGGACGAGAGGGGACCCGTACCAAGAGACCCAGTACTTC. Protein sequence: CATRTRGDPYQETQYF.

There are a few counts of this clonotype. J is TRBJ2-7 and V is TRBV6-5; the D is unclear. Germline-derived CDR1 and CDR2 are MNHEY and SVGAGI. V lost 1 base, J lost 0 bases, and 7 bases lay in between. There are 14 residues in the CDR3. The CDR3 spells CASSYFYNSYEQYF. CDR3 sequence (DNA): TGTGCCAGCAGTTACTTTTACAACTCCTACGAGCAGTACTTC.

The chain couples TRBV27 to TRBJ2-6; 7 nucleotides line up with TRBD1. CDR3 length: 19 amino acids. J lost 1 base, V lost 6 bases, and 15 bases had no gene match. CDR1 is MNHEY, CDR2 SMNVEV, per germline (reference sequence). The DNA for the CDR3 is TGTGCCAGCAGCCCACGCCCCACAGGGGCAGGGTCTGGGGCCAACGTCCTGACTTTC. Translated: CASSPRPTGAGSGANVLTF.

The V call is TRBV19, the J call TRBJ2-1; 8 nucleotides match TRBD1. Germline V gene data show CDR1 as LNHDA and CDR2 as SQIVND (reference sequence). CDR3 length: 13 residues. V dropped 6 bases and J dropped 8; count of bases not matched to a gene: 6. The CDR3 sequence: CASSGQGLDEQFF. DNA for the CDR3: TGTGCCAGTAGCGGACAGGGTCTGGATGAGCAGTTCTTC.